What follows are 18 T cell receptor beta chains derived from one specimen sequenced in a study of T cells in Graves' hyperthyroidism and ophthalmopathy. TCR beta CDR3 sequences were amplified from RNA transcripts. TCR CDR3 underwent first-round RT-PCR with the HTBI primer set. TCRdb re-analysed the multiplex PCR reads in MiXCR, keeping a single row per CDR3 protein. The table records about 480,000 distinct CDR3 sequences, under 15% of them present only once. The source material was blood. Receptors were obtained from a woman aged 18-29 years with Graves' hyperthyroidism.

This clonotype was counted only a few times. This chain uses TRBV14 with TRBJ2-1; D is unresolved. The CDR3 has 15 residues. Between the trimmed V and J ends, which lost 1 base and 4 bases, there was a span of 11 bases. Germline CDR1 and CDR2: SGHDN and FVKESK. CDR3 in amino acids: CASSQVHGSYNEQFF. The CDR3 bases are TGTGCCAGCAGCCAAGTTCATGGCAGTTACAATGAGCAGTTCTTC.

V is TRBV6-1 and J is TRBJ1-2; D possibly corresponds to TRBD1 (6 bases). V gave up 4 bases and J gave up 7 bases, with 16 bases separating them. In germline, CDR1 is MNHNS, CDR2 SASEGT. The CDR3 runs to 14 residues. Here the CDR3 DNA reads TGTGCCAGCAGTGGGAACAGGGAGCTCGTTGGCTACACCTTC. This gives the protein CASSGNRELVGYTF.

The V and J genes are TRBV3-1 and TRBJ2-6; D is possibly TRBD2 (5 bases). The CDR3 runs to 18 residues. V lost 1 base to trimming and J lost 1 base, with 14 bases between them. From germline, CDR1 is LGHDT and CDR2 YNNKEL (reference sequence). CDR3 bases: TGTGCCAGCAGCCAAGTTTTGGCCGGGATATCTGGGGCCAACGTCCTGACTTTC. It translates to CASSQVLAGISGANVLTF. Filled out from reference TRBV3-1 and TRBJ2-6, the complete variable domain reads DTAVSQTPKYLVTQMGNDKSIKCEQNLGHDTMYWYKQDSKKFLKIMFSYNNKELIINETVPNRFSPKSPDKAHLNLHINSLELGDSAVYFCASSQVLAGISGANVLTFGAGSRLTVL.

This clonotype was detected only a few times. The chain uses TRBV19 and TRBJ2-3; 9 nucleotides match TRBD2. The germline V gene has CDR1 LNHDA and CDR2 SQIVND (reference sequence). The V gene end was trimmed by 6 bases and the J gene end by 2 bases; junction bases not matched to a gene: 15. This CDR3 has 18 amino acids. Here the CDR3 DNA reads TGTGCCAGTAGGAAAAGGCCGGGACTAGCCGTGTACACAGATACGCAGTATTTT. Translating it yields CASRKRPGLAVYTDTQYF.

The chain has TRBV12-5 and TRBJ1-1; D is possibly TRBD1 (6 bases). The CDR3 has 14 residues. Germline values: CDR1 LGHNT, CDR2 FRNRAP. V was shortened by 11 bases and J by 2 bases, with 18 bases between the two germline ends. In nucleotides, the CDR3 is TGTGCTTCCTTCGGGGGGCCGAGAAACACTGAAGCTTTCTTT. As protein: CASFGGPRNTEAFF.

The chain combines TRBV30 with TRBJ2-5, with 14 bases aligning to TRBD2. CDR1 is GTSNPN and CDR2 is SVGIG in the germline V gene (reference sequence). The ends lost 6 bases at V and 4 bases at J; junction bases unmatched: 4. The CDR3 loop spans 14 amino acids. Here the CDR3 reads CACHGTSGRETQYF. CDR3 in DNA: TGTGCCTGCCACGGGACTAGCGGGAGAGAGACCCAGTACTTC.

This clonotype occurred many times. This rearrangement joins TRBV6-1 to TRBJ1-5; TRBD1 might be the D (6 bases). CDR1 and CDR2 (germline): MNHNS, SASEGT. There are 15 residues in the CDR3. V shed 6 bases and J shed 0 bases, with 12 bases lying between them. CDR3 DNA: TGTGCCAGCAGCGCTACAGGGCCTAGCAATCAGCCCCAGCATTTT. This codes for CASSATGPSNQPQHF.

The table lists this clonotype with a few counts. V gene TRBV14 combines with J gene TRBJ2-1; 16 bases agree with TRBD2. V shed 2 bases, J shed 0 bases, and the junction held 16 bases outside the gene matches. Germline values: CDR1 SGHDN, CDR2 FVKESK. The CDR3 runs to 23 residues. In nucleotides, the CDR3 is TGTGCCAGCAGCCAACACCCCCCGGGACTAGCGGGAGGGCCCCGATCCTCCTACAATGAGCAGTTCTTC. Residues: CASSQHPPGLAGGPRSSYNEQFF.

This clonotype was recorded many times. The chain links TRBV6-1 to TRBJ2-5; 10 bases align to TRBD2. The V gene's germline CDR1 is MNHNS and CDR2 SASEGT. The length of the CDR3 is 16 residues. The junction had 10 bases not matched to a gene; V was cut back by 4 bases and J by 5 bases. CDR3 coding DNA: TGTGCCAGCAGTGCCGACTCTAGCGGGAGCGGGGAGACCCAGTACTTC. Translating it yields CASSADSSGSGETQYF.

This clonotype was seen more than once but under ten times. This clone may be a read error of a much larger clone one base away. The genes are TRBV3-1 and TRBJ2-5; D remains ambiguous. This CDR3 contains 15 residues. Between the trimmed V and J ends, which lost 1 base and 2 bases, there was a span of 11 bases. In germline, CDR1 is LGHDT, CDR2 YNNKEL (reference sequence). CDR3 nucleotides: TGTGCCAGCAGCCAAGCTCGGCCGAGACAAGAGACCCAGTACTTC. Amino acids: CASSQARPRQETQYF.

The chain joins TRBV30 to TRBJ2-3; D call uncertain. V shed 5 bases and J shed 6 bases, with 9 bases lying between them. The germline V gene encodes CDR1 GTSNPN and CDR2 SVGIG (reference sequence). This CDR3 has 11 residues. The CDR3 loop reads CAWDVSDTQYF. Here the CDR3 DNA reads TGTGCCTGGGACGTTTCTGATACGCAGTATTTT.

On this clonotype itself: A much larger clone lies a single base off, so this may be a read error. Because it lacks the conserved phenylalanine or tryptophan at the end, this CDR3 is likely a read error. V is TRBV20-1 and J is TRBJ1-1; no reliable D call. The CDR3 is 15 residues long. Germline-derived CDR1 and CDR2 are DFQATT and SNEGSKA (reference sequence). The V and J ends lost 6 bases and 0 bases respectively, with 17 bases between them. CDR3 DNA sequence: TGCAGTGCCCTGAGGTTATACTCCATGAACACTGAAGCTTTCTCT. It specifies CSALRLYSMNTEAFS.

Many counts were recorded for this clonotype. This chain connects TRBV19 to TRBJ2-1; perhaps TRBD1 as D (5 bases). Germline V gives CDR1 LNHDA, CDR2 SQIVND (reference sequence). The CDR3 is made up of 14 amino acids. The V end lost 2 bases, the J end lost 5 bases, and 10 bases lay between the germline ends. The CDR3 DNA reads TGTGCCAGTAGTATACGGGCAGGGAACAATGAGCAGTTCTTC. Amino acid sequence: CASSIRAGNNEQFF.

This clonotype has ten or more counts. The CDR3 DNA follows: TGTGCCTGGAGTGTACCAGGTGGAGGGAGAGAGACCCAGTACTTC. Its protein is CAWSVPGGGRETQYF. V is TRBV30 and J is TRBJ2-5; TRBD2 might be the D (6 bases). This CDR3 has 15 residues. The V end lost 0 bases, the J end lost 4 bases, and 15 bases lay between the germline ends. Germline lookup yields CDR1 GTSNPN and CDR2 SVGIG (reference sequence).

This clonotype was recorded at least ten times. V is TRBV7-8 and J is TRBJ2-1; D is unresolved. V was cut by 1 base and J by 9 bases, with 10 bases left in between. Germline V gives CDR1 SGHVS, CDR2 FQNEAQ. This CDR3 spans 13 amino acids. The CDR3 loop is CASSLVRVVEQFF. For the CDR3, the DNA is TGTGCCAGCAGCTTAGTACGCGTTGTTGAGCAGTTCTTC. The full variable domain, its missing parts supplied by reference TRBV7-8 and TRBJ2-1, is GAGVSQSPRYKVAKRGQDVALRCDPISGHVSLFWYQQALGQGPEFLTYFQNEAQLDKSGLPSDRFFAERPEGSVSTLKIQRTQQEDSAVYLCASSLVRVVEQFFGPGTRLTVL.

Many counts were recorded for this clonotype. V and J are TRBV6-1 and TRBJ1-1; the D is unclear. This CDR3 spans 16 amino acids. V gave up 5 bases and J gave up 5 bases, with 21 bases separating them. Germline V CDR1 and CDR2: MNHNS, SASEGT. CDR3 sequence (DNA): TGTGCCAGCAGTTATGAGGGCGGCGAAAAAGGAACTGAAGCTTTCTTT. Residues: CASSYEGGEKGTEAFF.

The sample holds many counts of this clonotype. The chain is built from TRBV3-1 and TRBJ2-7; the D gene is possibly TRBD1 (6 bases). V gave up 5 bases and J gave up 2 bases, with 16 bases separating them. The CDR3 totals 15 residues. The germline CDR1 and CDR2 sequences are LGHDT and YNNKEL (reference sequence). The chain's CDR3 is CASSATPQGPYEQYF. The CDR3 region has the DNA TGTGCCAGCAGCGCCACACCACAGGGACCCTACGAGCAGTACTTC.

This clonotype has a handful of counts. The junction and the germline gene differ at one end; a read error may be behind it. The V call is TRBV5-1, the J call TRBJ2-5; D gene ambiguous. The CDR3 covers 11 residues. Germline V gene lookup returns CDR1 SGHRS and CDR2 YFSETQ. The CDR3 loop reads CASSLGETQCF. In nucleotides, the CDR3 is TGCGCCAGCAGCTTGGGAGAGACCCAGTGCTTC.